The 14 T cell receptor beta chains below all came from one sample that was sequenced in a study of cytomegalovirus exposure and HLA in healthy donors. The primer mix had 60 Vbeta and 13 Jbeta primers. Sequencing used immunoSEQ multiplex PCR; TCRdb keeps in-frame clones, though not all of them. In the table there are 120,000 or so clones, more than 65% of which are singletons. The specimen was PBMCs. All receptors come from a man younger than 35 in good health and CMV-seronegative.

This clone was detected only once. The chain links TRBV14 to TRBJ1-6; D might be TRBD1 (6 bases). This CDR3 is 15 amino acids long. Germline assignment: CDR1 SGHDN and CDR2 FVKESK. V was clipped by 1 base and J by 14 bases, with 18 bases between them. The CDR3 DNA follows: TGTGCCAGCAGCCAAGTTGGGACACAGCGAGGGGCCCTCCACTTT. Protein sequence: CASSQVGTQRGALHF.

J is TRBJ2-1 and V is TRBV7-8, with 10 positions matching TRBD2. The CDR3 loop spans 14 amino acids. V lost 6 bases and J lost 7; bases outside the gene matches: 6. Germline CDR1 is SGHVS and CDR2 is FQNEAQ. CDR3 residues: CASRQRGGGNEQFF. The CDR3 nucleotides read TGTGCCAGCAGGCAGCGGGGGGGAGGTAATGAGCAGTTCTTC.

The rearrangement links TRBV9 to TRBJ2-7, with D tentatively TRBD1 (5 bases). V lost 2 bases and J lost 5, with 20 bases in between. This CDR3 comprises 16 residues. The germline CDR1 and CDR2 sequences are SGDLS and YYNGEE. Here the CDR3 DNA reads TGTGCCAGCAGCGTCTCCCTAGGGGCCCGTGGAGACGAGCAGTACTTC. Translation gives CASSVSLGARGDEQYF.

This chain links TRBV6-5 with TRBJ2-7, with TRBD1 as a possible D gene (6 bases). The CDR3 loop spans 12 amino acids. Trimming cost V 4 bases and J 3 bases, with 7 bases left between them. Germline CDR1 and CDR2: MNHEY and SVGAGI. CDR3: CASSSDSYEQYF. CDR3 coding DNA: TGTGCCAGCAGTTCGGACAGCTACGAGCAGTACTTC.

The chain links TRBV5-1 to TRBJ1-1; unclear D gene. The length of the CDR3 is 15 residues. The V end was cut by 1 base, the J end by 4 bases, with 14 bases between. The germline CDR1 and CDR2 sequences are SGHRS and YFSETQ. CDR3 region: CASSLIATTLTEAFF. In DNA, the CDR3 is TGCGCCAGCAGCTTGATCGCGACAACTCTCACTGAAGCTTTCTTT.

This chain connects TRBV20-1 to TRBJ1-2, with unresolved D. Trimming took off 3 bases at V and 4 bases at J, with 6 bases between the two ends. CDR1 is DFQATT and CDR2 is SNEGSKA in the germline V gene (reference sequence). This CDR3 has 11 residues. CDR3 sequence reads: CSAREGYGYTF. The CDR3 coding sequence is TGCAGTGCTAGGGAGGGCTATGGCTACACCTTC.

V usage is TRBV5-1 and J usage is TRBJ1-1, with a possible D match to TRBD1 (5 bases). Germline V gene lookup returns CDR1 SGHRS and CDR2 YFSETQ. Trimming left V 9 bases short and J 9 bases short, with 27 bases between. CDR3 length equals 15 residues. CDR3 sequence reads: CATSPSGVSVPQAFF. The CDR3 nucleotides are TGCGCCACCTCGCCATCGGGGGTTTCGGTACCCCAAGCTTTCTTT.

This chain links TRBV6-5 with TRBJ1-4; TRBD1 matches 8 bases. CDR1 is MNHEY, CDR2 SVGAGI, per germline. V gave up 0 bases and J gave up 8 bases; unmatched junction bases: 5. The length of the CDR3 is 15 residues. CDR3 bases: TGTGCCAGCAGTTACTCCGGGACAGGAGGGGAAAAACTGTTTTTT. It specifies CASSYSGTGGEKLFF.

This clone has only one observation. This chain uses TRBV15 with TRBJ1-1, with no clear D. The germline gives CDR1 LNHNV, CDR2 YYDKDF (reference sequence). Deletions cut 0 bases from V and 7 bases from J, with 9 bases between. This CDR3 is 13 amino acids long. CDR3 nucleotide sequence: TGTGCCACCAGCAGAGATCATATCAGTGAAGCTTTCTTT. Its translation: CATSRDHISEAFF.

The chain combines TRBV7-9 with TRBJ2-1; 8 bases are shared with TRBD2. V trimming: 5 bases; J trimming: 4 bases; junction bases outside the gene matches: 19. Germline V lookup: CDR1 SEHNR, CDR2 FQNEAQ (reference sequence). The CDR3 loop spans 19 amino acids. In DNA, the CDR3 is TGTGCCAGCAGCCTTTCTCCCAGATTCGCGGGGGGCCAGTACAATGAGCAGTTCTTC. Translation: CASSLSPRFAGGQYNEQFF.

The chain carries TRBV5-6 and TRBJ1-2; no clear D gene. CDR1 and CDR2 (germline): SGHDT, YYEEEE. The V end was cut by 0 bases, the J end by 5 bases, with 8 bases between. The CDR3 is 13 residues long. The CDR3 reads CASSLGSGYGYTF. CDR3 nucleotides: TGTGCCAGCAGCTTGGGGAGTGGTTATGGCTACACCTTC.

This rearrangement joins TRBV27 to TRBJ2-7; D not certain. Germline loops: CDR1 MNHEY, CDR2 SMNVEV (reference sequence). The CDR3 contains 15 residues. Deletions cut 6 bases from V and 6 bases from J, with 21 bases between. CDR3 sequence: CASSPRLNLGFEQYF. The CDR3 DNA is TGTGCCAGCAGCCCTCGACTTAACCTAGGTTTCGAGCAGTACTTC.

DNA of the CDR3: TGTGCCAGCAGCCCCCGGGACAGGAATCAGCCCCAGCATTTT. Translation gives CASSPRDRNQPQHF. V gene TRBV7-9 combines with J gene TRBJ1-5; TRBD1 matches at 8 bases. The germline V gene has CDR1 SEHNR and CDR2 FQNEAQ (reference sequence). The V and J ends lost 5 bases and 4 bases, in that order; junction bases with no gene match: 4. The CDR3 covers 14 residues.

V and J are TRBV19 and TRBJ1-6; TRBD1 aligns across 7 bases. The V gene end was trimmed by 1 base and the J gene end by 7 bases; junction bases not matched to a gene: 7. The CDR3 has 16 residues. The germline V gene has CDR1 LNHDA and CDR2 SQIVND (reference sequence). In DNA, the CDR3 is TGTGCCAGTAGTATAGGGTGGAGGACAGGCAATTCACCCCTCCACTTT. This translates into CASSIGWRTGNSPLHF.